The subject of this entry is one T cell receptor (beta chain). As yet, its antigen is unknown. This specimen belongs to a study of blood T cells in healthy people across ages. The study, taken as a whole, reports: Naive T cell percentage by flow cytometry tracked strongly with beta diversity.

Primed by a sample-barcoded 5' primer and a J-beta primer mix, a second PCR proceeded for about 7 to 11 cycles. TCRdb reprocessed the 5' RACE reads via MiXCR and lists one record per CDR3 protein. The sample contains approximately 1,100,000 distinct CDR3 sequences, roughly 45% of which appear only once. The CDR3 length is 16 residues. V lost 0 bases and J lost 7, with 16 bases in between. Looked up from germline, CDR1 is MNHEY and CDR2 is SVGAGI. Sample: blood. This TCR derives from a woman in her sixties or seventies in good health. The chain couples TRBV6-5 to TRBJ2-4, with a tentative D call TRBD2 (5 bases). The CDR3 coding sequence is TGTGCCAGCAGTTACTCACGCGGGCCTTCCCCGAACATTCAGTACTTC. Translation gives CASSYSRGPSPNIQYF.